These T cell receptor beta chains were read from a single sample in a study of control samples from healthy donors and cancer patients. Produced via immunoSEQ multiplex PCR; TCRdb's table is partial and in-frame only. Among 95,000 to 150,000 clones listed, about nine tenths were seen once. Sequenced sample: blood. The receptors originated from a man between 40 and 49 years old in good health. CDR3s include the opening cysteine and the closing phenylalanine or tryptophan. D genes are given only for firm matches. A clone size is listed for some rows: how often the clone was seen (once, few, many), or a class if it is expanded.

j_call d_call clone_size v_call cdr3_nt cdr3_aa
TRBJ2-1 - - TRBV5-4 TGTGCCAGCAGCTTGGACAAGAGCTCCTACAATGAGCAGTTCTTC CASSLDKSSYNEQFF
TRBJ1-3 TRBD1 - TRBV11-1 TGTGCCAGCAGCTTGGACAGGGTCCCTGGAAACACCATATATTTT CASSLDRVPGNTIYF
TRBJ2-7 TRBD2 - TRBV10-3 TGTGCCATCGGTCGGACTAGCGGGATCTACGAGCAGTACTTC CAIGRTSGIYEQYF
TRBJ2-1 - - TRBV2 TGTGCCAGCAGTGGCGAAGGTCGAGTGGTGCAGTTCTTC CASSGEGRVVQFF
TRBJ2-3 TRBD1 - TRBV5-1 TGCGCCAGCAGCTTTGGCTCGTTGACAGGGGGCATCACAGATACGCAGTATTTT CASSFGSLTGGITDTQYF
TRBJ1-1 - - TRBV30 TGTGCCTGCAGGGACCCGAACACTGAAGCTTTCTTT CACRDPNTEAFF
TRBJ1-3 - - TRBV19 TGTGCCAGTAACGACAGGACTATGTCCAGCTCTGGAAACACCATATATTTT CASNDRTMSSSGNTIYF
TRBJ2-7 TRBD1 - TRBV19 TGTGCCAGTAGTATAACGGGGACAGGGTTAAACGAGCAGTACTTC CASSITGTGLNEQYF
TRBJ2-3 TRBD2 - TRBV6-4 TGTGCCAGCAGTGAGGCAGCGGGGGGCATATCAGATACGCAGTATTTT CASSEAAGGISDTQYF
TRBJ1-5 - - TRBV7-9 TGTGCCAGCAGCTTAGGAGGGGCAAGCAATCAGCCCCAGCATTTT CASSLGGASNQPQHF
TRBJ2-2 TRBD1 - TRBV6-5 TGTGCCAGCAGTTACGCGGGACAGGGGTCCGGGGAGCTGTTTTTT CASSYAGQGSGELFF
TRBJ2-7 TRBD1 - TRBV27 TGTGCCAGCAGCAGACAGGGGGCATACGAGCAGTACTTC CASSRQGAYEQYF
TRBJ2-2 - - TRBV11-3 TGTGCCAGCAGCTTAGGTCAGGTCCCTGGCACCGGGGAGCTGTTTTTT CASSLGQVPGTGELFF
TRBJ2-7 - once TRBV3-1/TRBV3-2 TGTGCCCGACCTCACGGGAACCGGGGGTACTTC CARPHGNRGYF
TRBJ1-5 - once TRBV5-1 TGCGCCAGCAGCTTAATCGGTGGCAGCAATCAGCCCCAGCATTTT CASSLIGGSNQPQHF
TRBJ1-3 - - TRBV5-1 TGCGCCAGCAGCTTGAGTAGCTCTGGAAACACCATATATTTT CASSLSSSGNTIYF
TRBJ2-1 TRBD1 once TRBV9 TGTGCCAGCAGCGTAGAGGGACAGTACAATGAGCAGTTCTTC CASSVEGQYNEQFF
TRBJ2-2 - - TRBV20-1 TGCAGTGCTAGTGGTCAGGGGAACACCGGGGAGCTGTTTTTT CSASGQGNTGELFF
TRBJ2-7 TRBD2 once TRBV9 TGTGCCAGCAGCGTCAGCGGGGGGTACGAGCAGTACTTC CASSVSGGYEQYF
TRBJ2-3 - - TRBV5-6 TGTGCCAGCAGCTCCCTAGGAGGGGTTACAGATACGCAGTATTTT CASSSLGGVTDTQYF
TRBJ2-3 - once TRBV7-3 TGTGCCAGCAGCTTACGACGCGCAGATACGCAGTATTTT CASSLRRADTQYF
TRBJ2-1 - - TRBV28 TGTGCCAGCACTACAGGTAGCTCCTACAATGAGCAGTTCTTC CASTTGSSYNEQFF
TRBJ1-2 - - TRBV11-2 TGTGCCAGCAGCTTAGGGTCTGGCTACACCTTC CASSLGSGYTF
TRBJ2-1 - - TRBV9 TGTGCCAGCAGTCAAGACGGGGGAGCCTTGGCCAATGAGCAGTTCTTC CASSQDGGALANEQFF
TRBJ1-5 - few TRBV7-2 TGTGCCAGCAGCTACACCGAGAGGTGGCCCCAGCATTTT CASSYTERWPQHF
TRBJ1-2 - - TRBV24-1 TGTGCCACCAGTGACGGGCGAAACCTCTATGGCTACACCTTC CATSDGRNLYGYTF
TRBJ2-3 - - TRBV2 TGTGCCAGCAGTGTTCGCACAGATACGCAGTATTTT CASSVRTDTQYF
TRBJ1-4 - - TRBV3-1/TRBV3-2 TGTGCCAGCAGCCAAGTAACCTACAGTGGTAATGAAAAACTGTTTTTT CASSQVTYSGNEKLFF